Listed below are T cell receptor beta chains from one sample, sequenced in a study of T cells expressing NK-cell markers. TCRdb reanalyzed the 5' RACE reads and collapses them to one entry per CDR3 protein, without DNA. This specimen shows approximately 550,000 distinct CDR3 sequences; the ten leading clones hold under 4.5%. What was sequenced was blood T cells: a sorted CD56 or NKG2C T cell subset, CD4+ or CD8+ T cells, or bulk PBMC T cells (not recorded which). All receptors come from a young man in good health. Each CDR3 is given with its conserved first and last residue. Fields, in order: CDR3 length, V gene, J gene, CDR3 protein.

>14|TRBV12-3/TRBV12-4|TRBJ2-3
CASSLRDSTDTQYF
>13|TRBV5-1|TRBJ2-5
CASSFRELETQYF
>14|TRBV25-1|TRBJ2-3
CASSVGHRTDTQYF
>15|TRBV4-3|TRBJ2-2
CASSQEVSLAGELFF
>12|TRBV7-9|TRBJ2-1
CASSLELGLQFF
>14|TRBV4-2|TRBJ1-2
CASSQGDRTDGYTF
>12|TRBV11-3|TRBJ2-1
CASSQEGIEQFF
>15|TRBV6-2/TRBV6-3|TRBJ2-7
CASRLLSGRDGEQYF
>14|TRBV24-1|TRBJ2-1
CATSGLAGIGEQFF
>14|TRBV27|TRBJ2-5
CASSLKAGKETQYF
>16|TRBV11-2|TRBJ2-2
CASSLVGPRGTGELFF
>18|TRBV11-2|TRBJ2-3
CASSFDLAGTPSTDTQYF
>14|TRBV28|TRBJ1-1
CASSSYYMNTEAFF
>14|TRBV11-2|TRBJ2-2
CAGGRDGNTGELFF
>16|TRBV12-3/TRBV12-4|TRBJ2-3
CASSPRRGGGEDTQYF
>11|TRBV7-8|TRBJ2-1
CASSSHLGQFF
>14|TRBV24-1|TRBJ1-6
CATSAGHKNSPLHF
>13|TRBV12-3/TRBV12-4|TRBJ2-1
CASSFEGYDEQFF
>18|TRBV4-2|TRBJ2-3
CASSQDGFGGEETDTQYF
>15|TRBV5-1|TRBJ2-7
CASSFFTGDSTEQYF
>17|TRBV25-1|TRBJ2-1
CASSDPRTSGRRGEQFF
>13|TRBV5-1|TRBJ2-5
CASRPGQSQTQYF